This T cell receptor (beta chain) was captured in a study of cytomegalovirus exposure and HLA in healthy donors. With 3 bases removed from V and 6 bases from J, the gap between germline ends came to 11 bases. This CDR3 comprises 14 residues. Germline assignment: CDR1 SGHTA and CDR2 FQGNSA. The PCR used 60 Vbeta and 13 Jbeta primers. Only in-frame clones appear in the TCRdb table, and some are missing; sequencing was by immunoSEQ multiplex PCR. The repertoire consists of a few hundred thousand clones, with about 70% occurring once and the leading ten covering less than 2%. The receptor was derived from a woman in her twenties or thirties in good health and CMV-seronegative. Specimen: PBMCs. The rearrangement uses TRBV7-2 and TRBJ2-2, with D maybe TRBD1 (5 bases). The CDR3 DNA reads TGTGCCAGCAGCTTCTCCAGGGTGGCCGGGGAGCTGTTTTTT. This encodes CASSFSRVAGELFF.